A selection of T cell receptor beta chains follows, all from one sample in a study of cytomegalovirus exposure and HLA in healthy donors. Measured with immunoSEQ multiplex PCR; TCRdb has only the in-frame clones, and not every one. The sample yields about 180,000 clones, roughly three quarters seen once. The sample taken for sequencing was PBMCs. These receptors were obtained from a woman aged 50 to 60 in good health and CMV-seropositive. Both conserved end residues are part of each CDR3. A D gene is named only where the DNA matches it firmly. Size is omitted from some rows. Given values are once, few, many or a class for expanded clones.

abundance	j_gene	v_gene	d_gene	CDR3nt	CDR3aa
-	TRBJ2-5	TRBV4-1	TRBD2	TGCGCCAGCAGCCAAGAGGCGGGGGGACGAGAGACCCAGTACTTC	CASSQEAGGRETQYF
-	TRBJ1-4	TRBV9	-	TGTGCCAGCAGCGTAGCAACAGGCGCAACTAATGAAAAACTGTTTTTT	CASSVATGATNEKLFF
-	TRBJ2-5	TRBV27	TRBD2	TGTGCCAGCCGGGGAACCCTAGCGGGGTTAAGAGAGACCCAGTACTTC	CASRGTLAGLRETQYF
-	TRBJ1-5	TRBV15	-	TGTGCCACCAACCAGGGAAACAATCAGCCCCAGCATTTT	CATNQGNNQPQHF
-	TRBJ2-1	TRBV2	TRBD2	TGTGCCAGCAGAAGGACTAGCGGGGGGAACGAGAATGAGCAGTTCTTC	CASRRTSGGNENEQFF
few	TRBJ1-1	TRBV4-1	TRBD1	TGCGCCAGCAGTCGAGACAGGGCGAAGTACACTGAAGCTTTCTTT	CASSRDRAKYTEAFF
-	TRBJ2-3	TRBV10-3	TRBD2	TGTGCCATCAGTGACTATCGGGGGGGCACAGATACGCAGTATTTT	CAISDYRGGTDTQYF
-	TRBJ2-1	TRBV11-3	TRBD2	TGTGCCAGCAGCTCCCGGTCCGAGCGGGGGGTATTCTTC	CASSSRSERGVFF
-	TRBJ2-3	TRBV5-4	TRBD1	TGTGCCAGCAGCTTGGCGGGACAGGGGACAGATACGCAGTATTTT	CASSLAGQGTDTQYF
-	TRBJ1-2	TRBV6-4	-	TGTGCCAGCAGTCTTGGACAGAACTATGGCTACACCTTC	CASSLGQNYGYTF
-	TRBJ2-5	TRBV21-1	-	TGTGCCAGCAGCAAAGACGCTAGCGGGGAACCCCAAGAGACCCAGTACTTC	CASSKDASGEPQETQYF
-	TRBJ2-7	TRBV2	-	TGTGCCACCACGGCAGGGGAGTACGAGCAGTACTTC	CATTAGEYEQYF
-	TRBJ1-2	TRBV2	TRBD1	TGTGCCAGCAGTGGCATGACAGGGGGCGCGGGTCTACATGGCTACACCTTC	CASSGMTGGAGLHGYTF
once	TRBJ1-5	TRBV6-1	-	TGTGCCAGCAGAGTACATAGCAATCAGCCCCAGCATTTT	CASRVHSNQPQHF
-	TRBJ2-7	TRBV6-5	-	TGTGCCAGCAGTTACTCCCCGGGGTTGGGGGCTGGAGGGCAGTACTTC	CASSYSPGLGAGGQYF
few	TRBJ1-1	TRBV5-1	TRBD1	TGCGCCAGCACCCCCGGGACAGGGAACACTGAAGCTTTCTTT	CASTPGTGNTEAFF
-	TRBJ2-4	TRBV2	-	TGTGCCAGCAGTGAGTCCCGGGAGCACATTCAGTACTTC	CASSESREHIQYF
-	TRBJ2-7	TRBV6-1	TRBD1	TGTGCCAGCAGTAATAGGGACAGGGGGCCCTACGAGCAGTACTTC	CASSNRDRGPYEQYF
-	TRBJ2-1	TRBV11-2	TRBD2	TGTGCCAGCAGCTACAAAGCGGGGGGGTCCTACAATGAGCAGTTCTTC	CASSYKAGGSYNEQFF
-	TRBJ1-5	TRBV5-1	-	TGCGCCAGCAGCTTGGCCCCCTCTAGCAATCAGCCCCAGCATTTT	CASSLAPSSNQPQHF
-	TRBJ2-5	TRBV18	TRBD2	TGTGCCAGCTCACCAGAAAGTCTACTAGCGGAAAACTTC	CASSPESLLAENF
-	TRBJ1-2	TRBV9	-	TGTGCCAGCAGCGGGTCTCAGGGACTGTTTGGCTACACCTTC	CASSGSQGLFGYTF
-	TRBJ1-2	TRBV7-9	-	TGTGCCAGCAGCTATGGGTTGGGCGAACTTAATGGCTACACCTTC	CASSYGLGELNGYTF
-	TRBJ2-6	TRBV5-6	-	TGTGCCAGCAGCCTCGACAATTCTGGGGCCAACGTCCTGACTTTC	CASSLDNSGANVLTF
-	TRBJ2-1	TRBV5-6	-	TGTGCCAGCAGCTTGGAGGAGGGCGGCGAGCAGTTCTTC	CASSLEEGGEQFF
once	TRBJ1-3	TRBV2	-	TGTGCCAGCAGAGCCGGGACTTTCTTCTCTGGAAACACCATATATTTT	CASRAGTFFSGNTIYF
-	TRBJ2-7	TRBV6-1	TRBD1	TGTGCCAGCAGTTTACGGGACAGAGCGGACGAGCAGTACTTC	CASSLRDRADEQYF
-	TRBJ2-5	TRBV6-4	-	TGTGCCAGCAGTTACGGGGGATTGTCGGAGACCCAGTACTTC	CASSYGGLSETQYF
-	TRBJ1-2	TRBV28	TRBD1	TGTGCCAGCAGTTTAGCAGACAGGGGCTATGGCTACACCTTC	CASSLADRGYGYTF
few	TRBJ2-5	TRBV9	-	TGTGCCAGCAGCGTAGGGCCGGGTCAAGAGACCCAGTACTTC	CASSVGPGQETQYF
-	TRBJ1-5	TRBV5-4	-	TGTGCCAGCAGCTTGGATGGGGAGCAGCCCCAGCATTTT	CASSLDGEQPQHF
once	TRBJ1-5	TRBV6-6	-	TGTGCCAGCACCCCACGGGACCAGGGAGGTAATCAGCCCCAGCATTTT	CASTPRDQGGNQPQHF
once	TRBJ1-6	TRBV9	-	TGTGCCAGCAGCGTAGGGTCAGTCTCATGGCCCCTCCACTTT	CASSVGSVSWPLHF
-	TRBJ2-1	TRBV5-4	-	TGTGCCAGCAGCTTCTCCGGGTCCGGGTACAATGAGCAGTTCTTC	CASSFSGSGYNEQFF
-	TRBJ2-1	TRBV10-3	-	TGTGCCATCAGCCACGCTGGCGCGGGGACGCAGAATGAGCAGTTCTTC	CAISHAGAGTQNEQFF
-	TRBJ1-1	TRBV7-9	-	TGTGCCAGCAGCGGGAGAATGTGGACTGAAGCTTTCTTT	CASSGRMWTEAFF
-	TRBJ1-1	TRBV5-1	TRBD1	TGCGCCAGCAGCGACGGACAGGGTGTCACTGAAGCTTTCTTT	CASSDGQGVTEAFF
-	TRBJ2-7	TRBV4-1	TRBD2	TGCGCCAGCAGCCAAGGGGAGGGGAAGTACTTC	CASSQGEGKYF
-	TRBJ1-2	TRBV6-1	TRBD1	TGTGCCAGCAGTGAAACACAGGGGAGGAGGAACTATGGCTACACCTTC	CASSETQGRRNYGYTF
-	TRBJ2-7	TRBV6-1	-	TGTGCCAGCAGTCTTACCGGGAACTCTAGAGAGGAGCAGTACTTC	CASSLTGNSREEQYF
-	TRBJ2-3	TRBV5-1	-	TGCGCCAGCAGCTTGGCCGAATACAGAGGGAGATATACGCAGTATTTT	CASSLAEYRGRYTQYF
-	TRBJ2-1	TRBV9	-	TGTGCCAGCAGCGTTCGTGGCCCCGGCGGATACAATGAGCAGTTCTTC	CASSVRGPGGYNEQFF
-	TRBJ1-5	TRBV30	-	TGTGCCTGGAGTGTAATGGGGCAGGGGTATCAGCCCCAGCATTTT	CAWSVMGQGYQPQHF
-	TRBJ2-3	TRBV10-2	-	TGCGCCAGCAGTGGAGGGACTTTATTATCAGATACGCAGTATTTT	CASSGGTLLSDTQYF
-	TRBJ1-1	TRBV4-2	-	TGTGCCAGCAGCCAAGAGGGGGCAGGGAGGAACACTGAAGCTTTCTTT	CASSQEGAGRNTEAFF
few	TRBJ1-1	TRBV14	-	TGTGCCAGCAGCCAAGAGGCAATTTCTGAAGCTTTCTTT	CASSQEAISEAFF
-	TRBJ1-4	TRBV7-2	-	TGTGCCAGCAGCTTGGGGGGTAGGGAAAAACTGTTTTTT	CASSLGGREKLFF
-	TRBJ1-5	TRBV30	-	TGTGCCTGGAGTGCAGGGGACCGCCAGCCCCAGCATTTT	CAWSAGDRQPQHF
-	TRBJ1-1	TRBV7-9	TRBD1	TGTGCCAGCAGCTTCCAGACAGGGGTGAACACTGAAGCTTTCTTT	CASSFQTGVNTEAFF
-	TRBJ1-1	TRBV7-2	-	TGTGCCAGCAGCTTAGCTCCCCCCCTGGCTTTCTTT	CASSLAPPLAFF
-	TRBJ2-7	TRBV13	-	TGTGCCAGCAGCTTAGCCAGGGTTAACGAGCAGTACTTC	CASSLARVNEQYF
few	TRBJ1-3	TRBV4-2	-	TGTGCCAGCAGCCAAGAGGCGGGGAACTCTGGAAACACCATATATTTT	CASSQEAGNSGNTIYF
once	TRBJ1-1	TRBV6-1	-	TGTGCCAGCAGTGAAGCGATGGGAGCCACCCTTATTGGGGACACTGAAGCTTTCTTT	CASSEAMGATLIGDTEAFF
-	TRBJ2-7	TRBV7-6	-	TGTGCCAGCAGCCCCGTTGGCGGGACCTCCTACGAGCAGTACTTC	CASSPVGGTSYEQYF